This is a list of T cell receptor beta chains from one sample in a study of blood T cell repertoires in COVID-19. This table comes from immunoSEQ multiplex PCR, and its TCRdb copy is limited to in-frame clones, with some not included. The sample contains about 68,000 clones, roughly 91% of which appear only once. Sequenced sample: peripheral blood. The receptors derive from a man in his fifties or sixties with active COVID-19. The CDR3 runs from the conserved cysteine through the conserved F or W. Fields, in order: D gene, J gene, clone size, V gene, CDR3 protein, CDR3 DNA. The D gene is left open where the match is weak. The size of a clone is reported for some rows only, either as once, few or many, or as a class for expanded clones.

D: NA
J: TRBJ1-2
size: NA
V: TRBV28
CDR3: CASSSPLRGYTF
DNA: TGTGCCAGCAGTTCTCCTCTGCGGGGCTACACCTTC

D: TRBD2
J: TRBJ2-1
size: NA
V: TRBV7-3
CDR3: CASSPVAGVTYNEQFF
DNA: TGTGCCAGCAGCCCCGTAGCGGGGGTCACCTACAATGAGCAGTTCTTC

D: TRBD1
J: TRBJ2-7
size: NA
V: TRBV7-2
CDR3: CASSPTTGLSEQYF
DNA: TGTGCCAGCAGCCCGACGACAGGGCTGAGCGAGCAGTACTTC

D: TRBD1
J: TRBJ1-1
size: NA
V: TRBV10-3
CDR3: CAIRAGQRNTEAFF
DNA: TGTGCCATCAGGGCGGGACAGAGAAACACTGAAGCTTTCTTT

D: TRBD1
J: TRBJ1-2
size: NA
V: TRBV28
CDR3: CASSKTGNTDGYTF
DNA: TGTGCCAGCAGTAAGACAGGGAACACCGATGGCTACACCTTC

D: NA
J: TRBJ2-6
size: NA
V: TRBV24-1
CDR3: CATSDLCSHSSGANVLTF
DNA: TGTGCCACCAGTGATTTATGCAGTCACAGCTCTGGGGCCAACGTCCTGACTTTC

D: NA
J: TRBJ2-7
size: NA
V: TRBV3-1/TRBV3-2
CDR3: CASSQDSAARPYEQYF
DNA: TGTGCCAGCAGCCAAGATTCCGCTGCGAGGCCCTACGAGCAGTACTTC

D: TRBD2
J: TRBJ2-7
size: NA
V: TRBV28
CDR3: CAINSPGTTSYEQYF
DNA: TGTGCCATCAATTCTCCCGGGACTACCTCCTACGAGCAGTACTTC

D: TRBD1
J: TRBJ2-7
size: few
V: TRBV5-1
CDR3: CASSDRTGTHEQYF
DNA: TGCGCCAGCAGCGACCGGACAGGGACCCACGAGCAGTACTTC

D: TRBD1
J: TRBJ2-6
size: NA
V: TRBV7-3
CDR3: CASSLQGTVSSGANVLTF
DNA: TGTGCCAGCAGCTTACAGGGGACAGTGTCCTCTGGGGCCAACGTCCTGACTTTC

D: TRBD2
J: TRBJ2-5
size: NA
V: TRBV14
CDR3: CASSRAGGPWGQETQYF
DNA: TGTGCCAGCAGCCGCGCGGGAGGGCCCTGGGGGCAAGAGACCCAGTACTTC

D: TRBD1
J: TRBJ1-1
size: NA
V: TRBV7-2
CDR3: CASSFRGQGERTEAFF
DNA: TGTGCCAGCAGCTTCCGTGGACAGGGCGAGAGGACTGAAGCTTTCTTT

D: TRBD1
J: TRBJ2-7
size: NA
V: TRBV5-6
CDR3: CASSLGQGAFSYEQYF
DNA: TGTGCCAGCAGCTTGGGACAGGGGGCTTTCTCCTACGAGCAGTACTTC

D: NA
J: TRBJ1-5
size: few
V: TRBV7-2
CDR3: CASSDSTASFNQPQHF
DNA: TGTGCCAGCAGCGACTCGACAGCGTCCTTCAATCAGCCCCAGCATTTT

D: TRBD1
J: TRBJ2-7
size: few
V: TRBV5-1
CDR3: CASSFWTGLPYEQYF
DNA: TGCGCCAGCAGCTTTTGGACAGGACTGCCCTACGAGCAGTACTTC

D: TRBD2
J: TRBJ2-1
size: NA
V: TRBV6-6
CDR3: CASRQREAGLEQFF
DNA: TGTGCCAGCAGGCAGCGGGAGGCCGGGCTGGAGCAGTTCTTC

D: TRBD1
J: TRBJ1-1
size: NA
V: TRBV4-1
CDR3: CASSRDRGSVNTEAFF
DNA: TGCGCCAGCAGCCGTGACAGGGGTTCGGTGAACACTGAAGCTTTCTTT

D: NA
J: TRBJ2-1
size: NA
V: TRBV28
CDR3: CASSKSRRGRLNEQFF
DNA: TGTGCCAGCAGTAAGAGCAGGAGGGGGCGGCTGAATGAGCAGTTCTTC

D: TRBD1
J: TRBJ1-2
size: NA
V: TRBV5-4
CDR3: CASSDPGTGLIYGYTF
DNA: TGTGCCAGCAGCGACCCGGGGACAGGCCTAATCTATGGCTACACCTTC

D: TRBD2
J: TRBJ2-2
size: few
V: TRBV4-1
CDR3: CASSPRTSGRGTGELFF
DNA: TGCGCCAGCAGCCCCCGGACTAGCGGGAGGGGCACCGGGGAGCTGTTTTTT

D: TRBD1
J: TRBJ2-3
size: NA
V: TRBV18
CDR3: CASSPVRQGARDTQYF
DNA: TGTGCCAGCTCACCAGTCCGACAGGGGGCCAGGGATACGCAGTATTTT

D: TRBD1
J: TRBJ1-6
size: NA
V: TRBV30
CDR3: CAWSVLGTGDSPLHF
DNA: TGTGCCTGGAGTGTACTTGGGACAGGGGATTCACCCCTCCACTTT

D: TRBD1
J: TRBJ2-1
size: NA
V: TRBV6-2/TRBV6-3
CDR3: CASSYSGQYNEQFF
DNA: TGTGCCAGCAGTTACTCGGGACAGTACAATGAGCAGTTCTTC